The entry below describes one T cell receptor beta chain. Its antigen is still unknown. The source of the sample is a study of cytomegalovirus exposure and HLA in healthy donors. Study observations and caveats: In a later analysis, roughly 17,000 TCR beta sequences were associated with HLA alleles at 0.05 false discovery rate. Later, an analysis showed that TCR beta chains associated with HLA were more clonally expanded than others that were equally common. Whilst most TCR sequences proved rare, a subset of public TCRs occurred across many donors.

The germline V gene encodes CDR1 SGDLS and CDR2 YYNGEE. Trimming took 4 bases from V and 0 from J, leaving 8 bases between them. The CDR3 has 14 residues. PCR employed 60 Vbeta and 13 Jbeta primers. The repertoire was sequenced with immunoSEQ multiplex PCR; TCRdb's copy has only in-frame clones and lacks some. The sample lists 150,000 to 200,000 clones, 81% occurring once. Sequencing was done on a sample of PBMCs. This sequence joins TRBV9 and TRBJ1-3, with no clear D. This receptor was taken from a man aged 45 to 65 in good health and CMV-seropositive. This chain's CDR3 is CASSPRDSGNTIYF. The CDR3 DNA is TGTGCCAGCAGCCCACGGGACTCTGGAAACACCATATATTTT.